Detailed here is one T cell receptor beta chain. The table lists this clonotype with a count of one. What this receptor recognizes is not known. Base qualities are not provided; no much larger clone lies one nucleotide away. A single read constitutes weak evidence. These data belong to a study of CD8 T cells in Susac syndrome (dated by TCRdb to the late 2010s). For the wider study: The study used repertoire sequencing to test whether antigen drove CD8+ T cell activation and differentiation in Susac syndrome. Clonality of the CD8+ T cell repertoire was compared between around 13 healthy donors, roughly 14 Susac syndrome patients and around 16 multiple sclerosis patients.

The germline V gene gives CDR1 as SGHVS and CDR2 as FNYEAQ. Trimming at the junction amounts to 7 bases on V and 2 bases on J, and the germline ends lie 15 bases apart. From its cysteine to its phenylalanine, the CDR3 spans 14 amino acids. Solely the CDR3 DNA is kept, with 42 bases framed from the first base. Peripheral blood CD8+ and CD4+ T cells from healthy donors, Susac syndrome patients and multiple sclerosis patients were profiled using high-throughput TCR beta sequencing. The healthy donors served as controls matched for age and sex. Bulk CD8+ and CD4+ T cells were purified by magnetic negative isolation, while CD8+ TEMRA cells were enriched using FACS. Blood was collected in EDTA tubes and processed within 24 hours, with PBMCs isolated through density gradient centrifugation. PBMCs intended for TCR sequencing were frozen in liquid nitrogen and were later thawed in a 37 degrees C water bath. The sorted or isolated CD4+, CD8+ and CD8+ TEMRA cells had a purity of 90% or higher.

Study-wide conclusions, independent of this receptor: The number of individuals in the TCR sequencing and HLA analysis was acknowledged as relatively small.

RNA was extracted using the RNeasy kit, and about 0.5 to 1 microgram was reverse transcribed with random hexamers. The immunoSEQ multiplex PCR assay, which covers 54 Vbeta and 13 Jbeta segments, was used to amplify TCR beta CDR3 regions. PCR amplification bias was corrected using a synthetic template baseline for primer optimization and computational correction. Turning to the authors' computational methods: Reads were annotated to V, D and J genes according to IMGT and were analyzed with immunoSEQ Analyzer, with only productive sequences retained. Clonality was computed as one minus Shannon entropy normalized by log2 of the number of productive unique sequences. For each patient and control, public and private clones were evaluated among the 100 most prevalent clones. Clones were defined as Susac-specific when absent from the healthy and MS cohorts, from roughly 1,000 published viral clones and from other ImmuneACCESS disease sequences. TCRdb applied fastp at Q25 and MiXCR to the public reads, then kept only in-frame beta chains. Every CDR3 protein is listed once, alongside the most common genes and DNA of its rows. Here the V and J calls rest on TCRdb's processing, not on the authors' analysis. The sample table lists tens of thousands of distinct CDR3 sequences, roughly 93% of them with a count of one. About 0.55% of the sample belongs to the ten largest clones.

The rearrangement combines TRBV7-6 with TRBJ2-7, with TRBD2 as a weak D call on 7 bases. The sample consisted of CD8+ T cells from PBMCs. The source is a human donor in good health. The sequenced DNA: TGTGCCAGCACCCCCGGGGGGACAACCTACGAGCAGTACTTC. Its translation is CASTPGGTTYEQYF.